Following are 16 T cell receptor beta chains from one sample sequenced in a study of response to subunit inactivated influenza vaccine. In TCRdb, the RT-PCR reads were re-called with MiXCR into one record per CDR3 protein. This table has 500,000 or so distinct CDR3 sequences, 16% appearing once. The sequenced sample was CD4+ T cells sorted from PBMCs, obtained about 24 months after vaccination. Every receptor here comes from a man aged 50 to 69 who received an inactivated influenza vaccine.

The V call is TRBV5-1, the J call TRBJ1-4; maybe TRBD1 (6 bases). Trimming stripped 3 bases from V and 3 bases from J, with 9 bases between. The CDR3 has 14 residues. Germline V lookup: CDR1 SGHRS, CDR2 YFSETQ. CDR3 loop: CASSSGQPNEKLFF. As DNA, the CDR3 is TGCGCCAGCAGCTCCGGACAGCCTAATGAAAAACTGTTTTTT.

This clonotype was detected only a few times. The V and J genes are TRBV20-1 and TRBJ2-5; no reliable D call. CDR3 length: 15 residues. CDR1 and CDR2 from the germline V gene are DFQATT and SNEGSKA (reference sequence). Trimming pared 6 bases from V and 0 bases from J, leaving 17 bases between. The DNA of the CDR3 is TGCAGTGCCCCCCCGGTAGCACTGTACCAAGAGACCCAGTACTTC. This gives the protein CSAPPVALYQETQYF.

This clonotype was seen a few times. The rearrangement joins TRBV5-6 to TRBJ1-3; 7 bases match TRBD1. The CDR3 contains 15 residues. The junction had 8 bases not matched to a gene; V was cut back by 4 bases and J by 4 bases. Germline loops: CDR1 SGHDT, CDR2 YYEEEE. The CDR3 nucleotides read TGTGCCAGCAGCGGAATCCGGGACAGAGGAAACACCATATATTTT. Its translation is CASSGIRDRGNTIYF.

The gene calls are TRBV10-3 and TRBJ2-7; 7 nucleotides align to TRBD2. In germline, CDR1 is ENHRY, CDR2 SYGVKD. V shed 6 bases and J 5 bases; nucleotides not matched to a gene: 7. The CDR3 has 13 amino acids. CDR3 nucleotides: TGTGCCATCAGAGGGCGGGAGATACACGAGCAGTACTTC. It codes for CAIRGREIHEQYF.

In this sample, this clonotype turned up a few times. The chain carries TRBV6-2 or TRBV6-3 and TRBJ2-7; D is undetermined. CDR3 size: 13 residues. Germline assignment: CDR1 MNHEY and CDR2 SVGEGT. V was shortened by 7 bases and J by 0 bases, with 10 bases between the two germline ends. The CDR3: CASTPRASYEQYF. CDR3 nucleotides: TGTGCCAGCACACCCCGGGCCTCCTACGAGCAGTACTTC.

This clonotype has at least ten counts. The chain is built from TRBV5-1 and TRBJ2-1; D is undetermined. Deletions cut 0 bases from V and 8 bases from J, with 6 bases between. Germline CDR1 and CDR2: SGHRS and YFSETQ. This CDR3 has 12 residues. The CDR3 loop is CASSLGYDEQFF. DNA of the CDR3: TGCGCCAGCAGCTTGGGATACGATGAGCAGTTCTTC. Combining the CDR3 with reference TRBV5-1 and TRBJ2-1 gives the whole variable domain KAGVTQTPRYLIKTRGQQVTLSCSPISGHRSVSWYQQTPGQGLQFLFEYFSETQRNKGNFPGRFSGRQFSNSRSEMNVSTLELGDSALYLCASSLGYDEQFFGPGTRLTVL.

This clonotype was detected only a few times. This rearrangement joins TRBV20-1 to TRBJ2-7; D call uncertain. V lost 3 bases to trimming and J lost 1 base, with 10 bases between them. The CDR3 contains 13 residues. Germline V gene lookup returns CDR1 DFQATT and CDR2 SNEGSKA (reference sequence). The CDR3, as DNA: TGCAGTGCTAGTATCACCGGGTCCTACGAGCAGTACTTC. Translated: CSASITGSYEQYF.

About this clonotype: One base away lies a much larger clone, so this may be a sequencing read error. The rearrangement joins TRBV4-1 to TRBJ2-2; D unresolved. The CDR3 extends over 14 amino acids. Trimming took 0 bases from V and 3 from J, leaving 5 bases between them. The germline gives CDR1 MGHRA, CDR2 YSYEKL. The CDR3 is CASSQDSHTGELFF. For the CDR3, the DNA is TGCGCCAGCAGCCAAGATTCCCACACCGGGGAGCTGTTTTTT.

The chain employs TRBV19 and TRBJ2-1, with 11 nucleotides matching TRBD1. The CDR3 is 17 residues long. After removal of 3 bases from V and 0 bases from J, the junction contained 4 bases not matched to a gene. The V gene's germline CDR1 is LNHDA and CDR2 SQIVND (reference sequence). The CDR3, as DNA: TGTGCCAGTAGTATGTCAGGGACAGGGGGCTCCTACAATGAGCAGTTCTTC. Its protein is CASSMSGTGGSYNEQFF.

The table lists this clonotype with many counts. This sequence joins TRBV29-1 and TRBJ1-5; D not certain. This CDR3 is built from 14 residues. Trimming removed 4 bases at V and 2 bases at J, with 12 bases between. CDR1 and CDR2 (germline): SQVTM, ANQGSEA. The CDR3 coding sequence is TGCAGCGTTGCCGAGACCCTCGGCAATCAGCCCCAGCATTTT. This translates into CSVAETLGNQPQHF.

At least ten counts were recorded for this clonotype. The chain links TRBV12-3 or TRBV12-4 to TRBJ2-1; possibly TRBD1 for D (5 bases). The CDR3 sequence is 15 residues long. V dropped 3 bases and J dropped 5 bases, with 14 bases sitting between them. The CDR3 protein is CASSFYDSVNNEQFF. In nucleotides, the CDR3 is TGTGCCAGCAGTTTCTATGACAGCGTTAACAATGAGCAGTTCTTC.

This clonotype was detected a few times. This chain links TRBV29-1 with TRBJ1-1; maybe TRBD1 (5 bases). The V end was cut by 0 bases, the J end by 0 bases, with 11 bases between. Germline V gives CDR1 SQVTM, CDR2 ANQGSEA. This CDR3 has 15 amino acids. Written as DNA, the CDR3 is TGCAGCGTTGAAGATTTGGGGGGTTTGAACACTGAAGCTTTCTTT. Protein: CSVEDLGGLNTEAFF. The complete variable domain, with remaining parts taken from reference TRBV29-1 and TRBJ1-1, reads SAVISQKPSRDICQRGTSLTIQCQVDSQVTMMFWYRQQPGQSLTLIATANQGSEATYESGFVIDKFPISRPNLTFSTLTVSNMSPEDSSIYLCSVEDLGGLNTEAFFGQGTRLTVV.

The CDR3 DNA is TGCAGTGCTCCCCCCCCAGCCCCCGAAGAGACCCAGTACTTC. It encodes CSAPPPAPEETQYF. J is TRBJ2-5 and V is TRBV20-1; D not certain. V was shortened by 5 bases and J by 3 bases, with 16 bases between the two germline ends. The CDR3 runs 14 residues. The germline V gene encodes CDR1 DFQATT and CDR2 SNEGSKA (reference sequence).

This clonotype has only a few counts. This sequence joins TRBV6-1 and TRBJ2-2; D gene unclear. The germline V gene encodes CDR1 MNHNS and CDR2 SASEGT. The ends were cut back, 6 bases at V and 1 base at J, with 12 bases in the middle. The CDR3 consists of 15 residues. In DNA form, the CDR3 reads TGTGCCAGCAGCCTCAGATGGGGGAACACCGGGGAGCTGTTTTTT. It encodes CASSLRWGNTGELFF.

This clonotype was counted at least ten times. The chain has TRBV20-1 and TRBJ2-5, with D tentatively TRBD1 or TRBD2 (6 bases each). Trimming stripped 6 bases from V and 1 base from J, with 12 bases between. Germline CDR1 and CDR2: DFQATT and SNEGSKA (reference sequence). This CDR3 region has 13 residues. The CDR3 DNA follows: TGCAGTGCCAATGGGGGGCTCCAAGAGACCCAGTACTTC. It codes for CSANGGLQETQYF.

This chain uses TRBV3-1 with TRBJ2-7; D gene ambiguous. Per germline, CDR1 LGHDT and CDR2 YNNKEL (reference sequence). This CDR3 contains 11 residues. V was pared by 6 bases and J by 6 bases, with 9 bases between. CDR3 nucleotide sequence: TGTGCCAGCAGTTCAAATCGCGAGCAGTACTTC. This codes for CASSSNREQYF.